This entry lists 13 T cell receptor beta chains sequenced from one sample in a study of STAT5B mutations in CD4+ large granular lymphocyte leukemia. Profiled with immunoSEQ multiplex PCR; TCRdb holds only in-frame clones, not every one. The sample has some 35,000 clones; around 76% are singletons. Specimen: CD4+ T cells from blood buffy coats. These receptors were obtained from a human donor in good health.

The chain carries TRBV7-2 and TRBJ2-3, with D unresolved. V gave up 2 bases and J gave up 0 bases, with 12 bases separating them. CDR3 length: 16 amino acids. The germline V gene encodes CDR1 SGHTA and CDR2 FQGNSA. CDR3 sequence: CASSLISDPSTDTQYF. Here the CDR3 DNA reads TGTGCCAGCAGCTTAATCTCCGACCCAAGCACAGATACGCAGTATTTT.

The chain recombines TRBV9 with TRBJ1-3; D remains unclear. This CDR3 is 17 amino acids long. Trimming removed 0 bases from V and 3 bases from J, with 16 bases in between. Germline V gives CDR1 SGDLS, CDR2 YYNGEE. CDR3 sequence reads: CASSVGLDGRGGNTIYF. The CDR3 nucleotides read TGTGCCAGCAGCGTAGGGCTGGACGGCCGAGGTGGAAACACCATATATTTT.

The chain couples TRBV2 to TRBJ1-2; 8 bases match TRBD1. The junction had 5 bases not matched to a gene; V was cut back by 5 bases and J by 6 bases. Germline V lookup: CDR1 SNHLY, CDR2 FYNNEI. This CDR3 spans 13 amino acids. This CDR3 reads CASSIGQGHGYTF. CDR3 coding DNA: TGTGCCAGCAGTATAGGACAGGGACATGGCTACACCTTC.

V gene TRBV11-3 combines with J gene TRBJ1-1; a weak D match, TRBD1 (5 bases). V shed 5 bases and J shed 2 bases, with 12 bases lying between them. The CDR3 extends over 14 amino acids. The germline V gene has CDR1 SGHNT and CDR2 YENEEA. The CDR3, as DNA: TGTGCCAGCAGCCCCCGGGGGTCAAACACTGAAGCTTTCTTT. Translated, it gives CASSPRGSNTEAFF.

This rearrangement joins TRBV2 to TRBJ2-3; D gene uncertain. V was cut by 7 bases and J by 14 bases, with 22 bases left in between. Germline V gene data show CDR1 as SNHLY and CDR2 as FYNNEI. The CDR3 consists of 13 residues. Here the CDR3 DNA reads TGTGCCAGCAAGAGGAGTTTGATGACGGTGCCGTATTTT. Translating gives CASKRSLMTVPYF.

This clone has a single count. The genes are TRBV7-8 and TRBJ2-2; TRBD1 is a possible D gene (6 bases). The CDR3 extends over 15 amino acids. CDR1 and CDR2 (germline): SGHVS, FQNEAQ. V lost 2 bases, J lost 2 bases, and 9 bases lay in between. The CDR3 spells CASSLRGHNTGELFF. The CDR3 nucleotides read TGTGCCAGCAGCTTACGGGGACACAACACCGGGGAGCTGTTTTTT. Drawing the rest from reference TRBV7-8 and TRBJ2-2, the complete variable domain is GAGVSQSPRYKVAKRGQDVALRCDPISGHVSLFWYQQALGQGPEFLTYFQNEAQLDKSGLPSDRFFAERPEGSVSTLKIQRTQQEDSAVYLCASSLRGHNTGELFFGEGSRLTVL.

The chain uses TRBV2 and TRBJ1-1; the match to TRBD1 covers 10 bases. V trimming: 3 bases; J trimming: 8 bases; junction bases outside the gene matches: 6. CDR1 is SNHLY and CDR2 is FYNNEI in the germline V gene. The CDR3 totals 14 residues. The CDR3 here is CASSETGGLGEAFF. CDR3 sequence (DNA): TGTGCCAGCAGTGAGACAGGGGGCTTAGGGGAAGCTTTCTTT.

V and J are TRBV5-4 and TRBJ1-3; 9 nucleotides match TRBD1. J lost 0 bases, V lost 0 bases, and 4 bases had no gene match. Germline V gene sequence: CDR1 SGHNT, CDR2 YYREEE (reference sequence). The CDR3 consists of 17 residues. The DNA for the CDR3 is TGTGCCAGCAGCTTGGGGGGACAGGGATTCTCTGGAAACACCATATATTTT. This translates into CASSLGGQGFSGNTIYF.

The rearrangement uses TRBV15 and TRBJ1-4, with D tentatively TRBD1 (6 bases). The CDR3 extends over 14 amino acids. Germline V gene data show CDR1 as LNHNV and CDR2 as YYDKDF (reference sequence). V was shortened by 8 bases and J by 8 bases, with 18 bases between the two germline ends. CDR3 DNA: TGTGCCACCCTCCGGGGGGGGGCAGGAGAAAAACTGTTTTTT. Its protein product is CATLRGGAGEKLFF.

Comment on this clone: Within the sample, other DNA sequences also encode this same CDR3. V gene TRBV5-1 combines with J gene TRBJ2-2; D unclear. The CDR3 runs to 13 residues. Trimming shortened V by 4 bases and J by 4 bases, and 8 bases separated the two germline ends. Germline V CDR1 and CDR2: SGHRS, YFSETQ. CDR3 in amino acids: CASSPTVTGELFF. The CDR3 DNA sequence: TGCGCCAGCAGCCCCACGGTCACCGGGGAGCTGTTTTTT.

The CDR3 here is CASSLGAGGTDTQYF. CDR3 DNA: TGTGCCAGCAGCTTAGGAGCGGGAGGCACAGATACGCAGTATTTT. The chain carries TRBV7-8 and TRBJ2-3, with 8 positions matching TRBD2. The CDR3 loop spans 15 amino acids. Germline V lookup: CDR1 SGHVS, CDR2 FQNEAQ. V shed 1 base, J shed 1 base, and the junction held 1 base outside the gene matches.

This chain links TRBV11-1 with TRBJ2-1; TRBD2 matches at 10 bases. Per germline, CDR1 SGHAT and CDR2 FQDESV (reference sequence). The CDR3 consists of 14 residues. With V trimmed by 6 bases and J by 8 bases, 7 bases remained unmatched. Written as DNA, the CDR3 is TGTGCCAGCAGAAGCGGGAGGGGTTCCGATGAGCAGTTCTTC. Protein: CASRSGRGSDEQFF.

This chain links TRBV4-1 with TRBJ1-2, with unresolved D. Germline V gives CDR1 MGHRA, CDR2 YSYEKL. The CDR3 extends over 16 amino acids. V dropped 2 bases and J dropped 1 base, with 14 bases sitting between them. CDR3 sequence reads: CASSQHDPPNNYGYTF. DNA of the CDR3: TGCGCCAGCAGCCAACACGATCCACCCAATAACTATGGCTACACCTTC.